The 3 T cell receptor beta chains below come from one sample, sequenced in a study of blood T cell repertoires in COVID-19 (dated by TCRdb to 2020 to 2022). Libraries were made using the immunoSEQ multiplex PCR assay. TCRdb's version of the immuneACCESS table is confined to in-frame rearrangements and falls short of the full clone set. An unresolved V gene accounts for under half of the shortfall where checked; the remainder is of unknown origin. In all, the sample holds 150,000 to 200,000 clones, and roughly 82% of those were seen once. The ten most abundant clones make up more than 4.5% of the sample. Sequenced sample: peripheral blood. The receptor source for this set is a woman aged 30 to 39 with acute or convalescent COVID-19.

This chain connects TRBV4-1 to TRBJ2-7; no definite D call. Trimming removed 4 bases from V and 0 bases from J, with 13 bases in between. The CDR3 totals 15 residues. Germline assignment: CDR1 MGHRA and CDR2 YSYEKL. CDR3 amino acids: CASSPGLLFSYEQYF. CDR3 nucleotide sequence: TGCGCCAGCAGCCCAGGTCTTCTTTTCTCCTACGAGCAGTACTTC.

In its sample, this clone was seen once. V and J are TRBV5-1 and TRBJ1-1; 9 bases map to TRBD1. From germline, CDR1 is SGHRS and CDR2 YFSETQ. The CDR3 covers 15 residues. V lost 0 bases, J lost 5 bases, and 5 bases stayed unmatched. The CDR3 sequence: CASSLEGQGWTEAFF. In DNA form, the CDR3 reads TGCGCCAGCAGCTTGGAGGGACAGGGATGGACTGAAGCTTTCTTT. Looking up the rest from reference TRBV5-1 and TRBJ1-1 gives the full variable domain: KAGVTQTPRYLIKTRGQQVTLSCSPISGHRSVSWYQQTPGQGLQFLFEYFSETQRNKGNFPGRFSGRQFSNSRSEMNVSTLELGDSALYLCASSLEGQGWTEAFFGQGTRLTVV.

V is TRBV19 and J is TRBJ1-1, with 7 bases matching TRBD1. The CDR3 runs to 12 residues. Trimming took 5 bases from V and 9 from J; bases not matched to a gene: 6. CDR1 LNHDA and CDR2 SQIVND come from the germline V gene (reference sequence). The CDR3 reads CASSLRTGKAFF. CDR3 DNA: TGTGCCAGTAGTCTGCGGACAGGTAAAGCTTTCTTT.